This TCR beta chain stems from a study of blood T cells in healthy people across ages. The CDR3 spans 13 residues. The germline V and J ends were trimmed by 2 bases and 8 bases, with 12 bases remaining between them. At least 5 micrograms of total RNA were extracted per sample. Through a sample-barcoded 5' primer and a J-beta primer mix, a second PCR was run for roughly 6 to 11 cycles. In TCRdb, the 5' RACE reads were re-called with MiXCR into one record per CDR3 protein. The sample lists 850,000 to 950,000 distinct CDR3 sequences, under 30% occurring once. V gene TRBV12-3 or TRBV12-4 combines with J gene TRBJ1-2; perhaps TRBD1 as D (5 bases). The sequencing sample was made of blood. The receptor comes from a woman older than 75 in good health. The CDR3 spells CASSLRGGRGYTF. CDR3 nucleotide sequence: TGTGCCAGCAGTTTAAGGGGTGGGAGGGGCTACACCTTC.